These 18 T cell receptor beta chains originate from one sample sequenced in a study of shared clonotypes between healthy human individuals. Some clones are missing from TCRdb's copy, which holds only in-frame ones; the method was immunoSEQ multiplex PCR. This sample has approximately 2,200,000 clones, with roughly 91% found just once. CD45RO-negative CD8 cells positively selected for CCR7 made up the naive population, which excluded terminally differentiated effector memory CD45RA+ cells. Material: naive CD8+ T cells from PBMCs. Source of these receptors: a man younger than 30 in good health. Some clones in this sample may be carry-over from other donors' samples.

The rearrangement links TRBV28 to TRBJ1-5, with D unresolved. V was shortened by 9 bases and J by 0 bases, with 12 bases between the two germline ends. Germline loops: CDR1 MDHEN, CDR2 SYDVKM. The CDR3 runs 14 residues. The CDR3 sequence: CASMTQGSNQPQHF. CDR3 nucleotides: TGTGCCAGTATGACCCAAGGTAGCAATCAGCCCCAGCATTTT.

This clone was detected only a few times. The CDR3 region has the DNA TGTGCCAGCAGCGCTCACAGGGGAGAAGCTTTCTTT. It is translated as CASSAHRGEAFF. This chain connects TRBV7-9 to TRBJ1-1, with 7 bases aligning to TRBD1. Germline lookup yields CDR1 SEHNR and CDR2 FQNEAQ (reference sequence). The CDR3 length is 12 residues. V lost 5 bases and J lost 8; bases outside the gene matches: 5.

The V gene is TRBV30, the J gene TRBJ2-3, with D perhaps given as TRBD1 or TRBD2 (7 bases each). The CDR3 is 16 residues long. The germline V and J ends were trimmed by 2 bases and 2 bases, with 17 bases remaining between them. CDR1 is GTSNPN and CDR2 is SVGIG in the germline V gene (reference sequence). The CDR3 protein is CAWSPGAGQFTDTQYF. The CDR3 region has the DNA TGTGCCTGGAGTCCCGGAGCGGGACAGTTCACAGATACGCAGTATTTT.

V and J are TRBV7-2 and TRBJ1-2; TRBD1 matches 9 bases. Germline-derived CDR1 and CDR2 are SGHTA and FQGNSA. Trimming cost V 4 bases and J 4 bases; bases outside gene matches: 13. This CDR3 comprises 17 residues. The CDR3 is CASSSVPRTGELYGYTF. The DNA of the CDR3 is TGTGCCAGCAGCTCCGTACCCAGGACAGGGGAACTCTATGGCTACACCTTC.

This chain joins TRBV27 and TRBJ2-6; D is possibly TRBD1 (5 bases). Trimming left V 6 bases short and J 1 base short, with 7 bases between. CDR3 length: 14 residues. Looked up from germline, CDR1 is MNHEY and CDR2 is SMNVEV (reference sequence). The CDR3 region is CASRGRSGANVLTF. In DNA form, the CDR3 reads TGTGCCAGCAGGGGGCGTTCTGGGGCCAACGTCCTGACTTTC. Combining the CDR3 with reference TRBV27 and TRBJ2-6 gives the whole variable domain EAQVTQNPRYLITVTGKKLTVTCSQNMNHEYMSWYRQDPGLGLRQIYYSMNVEVTDKGDVPEGYKVSRKEKRNFPLILESPSPNQTSLYFCASRGRSGANVLTFGAGSRLTVL.

This clone showed up just once. This chain joins TRBV11-2 and TRBJ2-7, with TRBD1 matching over 8 bases. CDR1 and CDR2 from the germline V gene are SGHAT and FQNNGV. V lost 3 bases, J lost 5 bases, and 9 bases stayed unmatched. This CDR3 has 15 residues. The CDR3 loop is CASSLDRVGVHEQYF. DNA for the CDR3: TGTGCCAGCAGCTTGGACAGGGTAGGGGTGCACGAGCAGTACTTC.

The chain has TRBV6-6 and TRBJ1-4, with D hard to call. The length of the CDR3 is 12 residues. Germline V gives CDR1 MNHNY, CDR2 SVGAGI (reference sequence). V was clipped by 5 bases and J by 10 bases, with 11 bases between them. CDR3: CASSAEPSKLFF. DNA for the CDR3: TGTGCCAGCAGTGCGGAGCCCTCAAAACTGTTTTTT.

The chain links TRBV28 to TRBJ2-5; 7 bases align to TRBD2. The CDR3 totals 16 residues. The germline CDR1 and CDR2 sequences are MDHEN and SYDVKM. Germline trimming cut 4 bases from V and 4 bases from J; bases unmatched to any gene: 12. The CDR3 region has the DNA TGTGCCAGCAGTTGGGTCGGTGAGGGGAGGGGAGAGACCCAGTACTTC. Translated: CASSWVGEGRGETQYF.

The chain has TRBV6-1 and TRBJ2-1; the match to TRBD2 covers 8 bases. The CDR3 covers 16 residues. Unmatched junction bases numbered 8, after V lost 3 bases and J lost 4 bases. Germline CDR1 reads MNHNS; CDR2 reads SASEGT. CDR3 sequence reads: CASSDLLAAAYNEQFF. For the CDR3, the DNA is TGTGCCAGCAGTGACCTACTAGCGGCAGCTTACAATGAGCAGTTCTTC.

The gene calls are TRBV27 and TRBJ2-1; 9 bases match TRBD1. J was trimmed by 3 bases and V by 6 bases; bases with no gene match: 6. The CDR3 loop spans 15 amino acids. Germline assignment: CDR1 MNHEY and CDR2 SMNVEV (reference sequence). In DNA form, the CDR3 reads TGTGCCAGCAGGGCCGGGACAGGGTTCTACAATGAGCAGTTCTTC. Translating gives CASRAGTGFYNEQFF.

V and J are TRBV7-9 and TRBJ2-1, with 7 bases lining up with TRBD2. The CDR3 extends over 12 amino acids. J gave up 7 bases and V 7 bases, and 4 bases lay outside the gene matches. Germline CDR1 SEHNR, CDR2 FQNEAQ (reference sequence). The CDR3 coding sequence is TGTGCCAGCAATCCCGGGGGGAATGAGCAGTTCTTC. This sequence encodes CASNPGGNEQFF.

In this sample, this clone turned up once. The chain employs TRBV7-9 and TRBJ2-2; tentatively, D is TRBD1 (5 bases). This CDR3 region has 15 residues. Trimming removed 1 base at V and 7 bases at J, with 13 bases between. The germline gives CDR1 SEHNR, CDR2 FQNEAQ (reference sequence). The CDR3 spells CASSLGGKGNGELFF. CDR3 DNA sequence: TGTGCCAGCAGCTTAGGTGGAAAGGGGAACGGGGAGCTGTTTTTT.

The chain employs TRBV6-6 and TRBJ2-7; 9 nucleotides match TRBD1. CDR1 is MNHNY, CDR2 SVGAGI, per germline (reference sequence). V lost 4 bases and J lost 6; bases outside the gene matches: 7. The CDR3 extends over 14 amino acids. The CDR3 region is CASSSGQGATEQYF. The DNA of the CDR3 is TGTGCCAGCAGTTCGGGACAGGGAGCCACCGAGCAGTACTTC.

A few counts support this clone. The J gene is TRBJ1-1, the V gene TRBV20-1; possible D gene TRBD1, 5 bases. Germline V gene data show CDR1 as DFQATT and CDR2 as SNEGSKA (reference sequence). V lost 2 bases and J 10 bases, leaving 11 bases between the germline ends. The CDR3 extends over 11 amino acids. The CDR3 spells CSARLAGPAFF. The CDR3 coding sequence is TGCAGTGCTAGACTTGCAGGGCCAGCTTTCTTT.

J is TRBJ2-5 and V is TRBV6-5; 11 bases align to TRBD2. The CDR3 has 16 residues. Trimming cost V 0 bases and J 4 bases; bases outside gene matches: 4. Germline assignment: CDR1 MNHEY and CDR2 SVGAGI. In DNA form, the CDR3 reads TGTGCCAGCAGTTACTCGAATAGCGGGAGGGGAGAGACCCAGTACTTC. This gives the protein CASSYSNSGRGETQYF.

The CDR3 DNA reads TGTGCCAGTAGTATAGGGGCGGTGCGGAGCACCGGGGAGCTGTTTTTT. Translating gives CASSIGAVRSTGELFF. The V and J genes are TRBV19 and TRBJ2-2; no reliable D call. Trimming stripped 1 base from V and 4 bases from J, with 13 bases between. Germline V gene data show CDR1 as LNHDA and CDR2 as SQIVND (reference sequence). The CDR3 has 16 residues.

V usage is TRBV9 and J usage is TRBJ1-1; D is uncertain. The CDR3 has 13 residues. Germline V lookup: CDR1 SGDLS, CDR2 YYNGEE. Trimming stripped 4 bases from V and 4 bases from J, with 11 bases between. CDR3 residues: CASSPRVSTEAFF. The CDR3 DNA is TGTGCCAGCAGCCCCCGGGTAAGCACTGAAGCTTTCTTT.

This chain connects TRBV6-1 to TRBJ2-1; perhaps TRBD2 as D (5 bases). Germline CDR1 reads MNHNS; CDR2 reads SASEGT. This CDR3 comprises 15 residues. V dropped 1 base and J dropped 8 bases, with 15 bases sitting between them. CDR3 loop: CASSEELPGSYEQFF. The CDR3 coding sequence is TGTGCCAGCAGTGAAGAACTCCCGGGGTCCTATGAGCAGTTCTTC.